These 18 T cell receptor beta chains were sequenced from one sample in a study of shared clonotypes between healthy human individuals. Using immunoSEQ multiplex PCR, the repertoire was profiled, and TCRdb retains in-frame clones only, with some absent. The sample lists roughly 2,300,000 clones, roughly 92% seen once, with 0.37% in the top ten. The sample consisted of naive CD4+ T cells from PBMCs. The subset denotes: CD45RA+ positively selected. All receptors derive from a man between 18 and 29 years old in good health. Some clones in this sample may be carry-over from other donors' samples.

This rearrangement joins TRBV5-6 to TRBJ1-2, with no clear D. The V end lost 6 bases, the J end lost 5 bases, and 14 bases lay between the germline ends. Germline lookup yields CDR1 SGHDT and CDR2 YYEEEE. The CDR3 has 13 amino acids. The DNA of the CDR3 is TGTGCCAGCATACAATGGAGAATGTATGGCTACACCTTC. Its translation is CASIQWRMYGYTF.

This clone appeared a single time. This chain uses TRBV4-3 with TRBJ2-5; 10 bases match TRBD1. Looked up from germline, CDR1 is LGHNA and CDR2 is YSLEER. The length of the CDR3 is 16 residues. Losses at the gene ends were 4 bases for V and 4 bases for J; bases not matched to a gene: 9. CDR3 loop: CASSPQGQGLGETQYF. The CDR3 nucleotides read TGCGCCAGCAGCCCCCAGGGACAGGGGCTTGGAGAGACCCAGTACTTC.

This chain connects TRBV10-3 to TRBJ1-1; D is possibly TRBD1 (5 bases). The V gene's germline CDR1 is ENHRY and CDR2 SYGVKD. V lost 6 bases and J lost 8, with 10 bases in between. The CDR3 is made up of 11 amino acids. The chain's CDR3 is CAISTQGEAFF. DNA for the CDR3: TGTGCCATCAGCACCCAGGGCGAAGCTTTCTTT.

V gene TRBV19 combines with J gene TRBJ1-5; D possibly corresponds to TRBD1 (5 bases). The ends were cut back, 6 bases at V and 3 bases at J, with 12 bases in the middle. CDR1 is LNHDA, CDR2 SQIVND, per germline (reference sequence). The CDR3 extends over 14 amino acids. The CDR3 loop reads CASRGGLINQPQHF. The CDR3 DNA follows: TGTGCCAGTAGGGGGGGACTGATCAATCAGCCCCAGCATTTT.

This clone was picked up one time. The chain couples TRBV4-3 to TRBJ2-7; 9 nucleotides agree with TRBD2. The CDR3 is 15 amino acids. Trimming took 4 bases from V and 2 from J; bases not matched to a gene: 6. Looked up from germline, CDR1 is LGHNA and CDR2 is YSLEER. CDR3 in amino acids: CASSRRLAEAYEQYF. As DNA, the CDR3 is TGCGCCAGCAGCCGTAGACTAGCGGAGGCCTACGAGCAGTACTTC.

This clone appeared a single time. The chain links TRBV18 to TRBJ1-4; D call uncertain. The length of the CDR3 is 13 residues. The ends were cut back, 5 bases at V and 6 bases at J, with 10 bases in the middle. Germline CDR1 and CDR2: KGHSH and LQKENI. CDR3: CASSAIGYEKLFF. The CDR3 DNA sequence: TGTGCCAGCTCAGCGATAGGGTATGAAAAACTGTTTTTT.

The chain carries TRBV30 and TRBJ2-4, with TRBD2 identical over 11 bases. CDR3 size: 16 residues. CDR1 is GTSNPN and CDR2 is SVGIG in the germline V gene (reference sequence). Losses at the gene ends were 0 bases for V and 1 base for J; bases not matched to a gene: 2. As DNA, the CDR3 is TGTGCCTGGAGTGTCCGGACTAGCGGGGCCAAAAACATTCAGTACTTC. Encoded protein: CAWSVRTSGAKNIQYF. The whole variable domain, filled in from reference TRBV30 and TRBJ2-4, reads SQTIHQWPATLVQPVGSPLSLECTVEGTSNPNLYWYRQAAGRGLQLLFYSVGIGQISSEVPQNLSASRPQDRQFILSSKKLLLSDSGFYLCAWSVRTSGAKNIQYFGAGTRLSVL.

This chain joins TRBV5-4 and TRBJ2-2; a possible D gene is TRBD1 (6 bases). V was shortened by 1 base and J by 0 bases, with 13 bases between the two germline ends. In germline, CDR1 is SGHNT, CDR2 YYREEE (reference sequence). This CDR3 is 17 amino acids long. CDR3 coding DNA: TGTGCCAGCAGCTTGCAACCCGGACAGCCGAACACCGGGGAGCTGTTTTTT. It translates to CASSLQPGQPNTGELFF.

The chain uses TRBV7-9 and TRBJ2-5; tentative D call: TRBD1 (5 bases). CDR1 and CDR2 (germline): SEHNR, FQNEAQ (reference sequence). This CDR3 has 14 residues. V was shortened by 4 bases and J by 4 bases, with 13 bases between the two germline ends. CDR3 region: CASSSMQGIETQYF. CDR3 coding DNA: TGTGCCAGCAGCTCTATGCAGGGAATAGAGACCCAGTACTTC.

V and J are TRBV4-2 and TRBJ2-1; possibly TRBD2 for D (5 bases). The germline V and J ends were trimmed by 4 bases and 2 bases, with 12 bases remaining between them. The CDR3 spans 15 residues. In germline, CDR1 is LGHNA, CDR2 YNFKEQ. CDR3 sequence: CASSRGEATYNEQFF. The CDR3 coding sequence is TGTGCCAGCAGCCGGGGAGAAGCGACCTACAATGAGCAGTTCTTC.

Only one count was recorded for this clone. V is TRBV6-1 and J is TRBJ1-2; TRBD1 is a possible D gene (5 bases). V was trimmed by 4 bases and J by 8 bases, leaving 17 bases between them. Germline lookup yields CDR1 MNHNS and CDR2 SASEGT. The CDR3 spans 14 residues. This CDR3 is CASSAWQGEGGYTF. The CDR3 bases are TGTGCCAGCAGTGCCTGGCAGGGTGAGGGGGGCTACACCTTC.

The chain combines TRBV5-1 with TRBJ2-1; 8 bases align to TRBD1. Per the germline V gene, CDR1 is SGHRS and CDR2 is YFSETQ. The CDR3 contains 15 residues. V dropped 4 bases and J dropped 5; count of bases not matched to a gene: 8. The CDR3 DNA sequence: TGCGCCAGCAGCGTGGCCCCGACAGGGGACAATGAGCAGTTCTTC. Translated: CASSVAPTGDNEQFF.

This chain uses TRBV29-1 with TRBJ1-3; 7 nucleotides agree with TRBD1. Germline CDR1 SQVTM, CDR2 ANQGSEA. V lost 5 bases and J lost 3; bases outside the gene matches: 7. This CDR3 is 14 amino acids long. The DNA for the CDR3 is TGCAGCGTTCAGGGGACAGTTTTTGGAAACACCATATATTTT. Protein sequence: CSVQGTVFGNTIYF.

This clone was seen just once. The chain links TRBV9 to TRBJ1-2, with a tentative D call TRBD1 (6 bases). CDR3 length: 15 amino acids. In germline, CDR1 is SGDLS, CDR2 YYNGEE. Trimming took 0 bases from V and 5 from J, leaving 14 bases between them. CDR3: CASSVGSGGGYGYTF. CDR3 sequence (DNA): TGTGCCAGCAGCGTAGGGTCAGGAGGGGGGTATGGCTACACCTTC.

The chain uses TRBV6-5 and TRBJ1-2; no firm D call. Germline CDR1 is MNHEY and CDR2 is SVGAGI. Trimming removed 5 bases at V and 7 bases at J, with 11 bases between. This CDR3 spans 12 amino acids. The chain's CDR3 is CASSHRGLGYTF. The CDR3 coding sequence is TGTGCCAGCAGTCATCGAGGGCTTGGCTACACCTTC.

The chain employs TRBV6-5 and TRBJ2-7; TRBD1 matches 8 bases. Losses at the gene ends were 1 base for V and 2 bases for J; bases not matched to a gene: 1. This CDR3 is built from 14 residues. CDR1 is MNHEY, CDR2 SVGAGI, per germline. The CDR3 spells CASSYWGQAYEQYF. The CDR3 DNA sequence: TGTGCCAGCAGTTACTGGGGACAGGCCTACGAGCAGTACTTC.

The gene calls are TRBV27 and TRBJ2-7; 12 nucleotides agree with TRBD1. The CDR3 consists of 16 residues. CDR1 is MNHEY and CDR2 is SMNVEV in the germline V gene (reference sequence). V shed 6 bases and J 6 bases; nucleotides not matched to a gene: 12. The CDR3 bases are TGTGCCAGCAGAAAAAACCGGGACAGGGGGCCCCTCGAGCAGTACTTC. Translating gives CASRKNRDRGPLEQYF.

This clone came up a few times. The CDR3 nucleotides are TGTGCCAGCAGCTTAGAAGGCGGAAGCTCCTACAATGAGCAGTTCTTC. Translation gives CASSLEGGSSYNEQFF. This chain uses TRBV7-6 with TRBJ2-1; D remains ambiguous. Trimming stripped 1 base from V and 0 bases from J, with 10 bases between. CDR1 SGHVS and CDR2 FNYEAQ come from the germline V gene. The CDR3 runs 16 residues.